The present TCR beta chain was sequenced within a study of Ad26.COV2.S vaccination and SARS-CoV-2 variants. Described treatment: 15 to 20 received Ad26.COV2.S at low or high dose, single or two shots; about 5 received placebo; per-sample allocation not given. Sample collection was performed on day 63 after the first vaccine or placebo injection. Using immunoSEQ multiplex PCR, the repertoire was profiled, and TCRdb retains in-frame clones only, with some absent. The data show over 400,000 clones, with 80% to 95% seen just once and less than 2% held by the top ten. The specimen comprised peripheral blood, sampled in a trial of Ad26.COV2.S vaccine versus placebo. The sequence was obtained from a person aged 18-65 years who received the Ad26.COV2.S COVID-19 vaccine or a placebo.

DNA of the CDR3: TGCGCCAGCAGCCAAGGGGAGGGGGGACCCGGGTCAGATACGCAGTATTTT. Its protein product is CASSQGEGGPGSDTQYF. The rearrangement links TRBV4-3 to TRBJ2-3; a weak D match, TRBD2 (7 bases). The CDR3 spans 17 residues. Trimming took 1 base from V and 4 from J, leaving 18 bases between them. Germline V gene sequence: CDR1 LGHNA, CDR2 YSLEER.